This T cell receptor (beta chain) was found in a study of blood T cell repertoires in COVID-19. The wider study: Some COVID-19 samples were acute and others convalescent; all came from the United States, Italy and Spain.

V lost 3 bases, J lost 5 bases, and 16 bases lay in between. Germline V lookup: CDR1 SEHNR, CDR2 FQNEAQ (reference sequence). This CDR3 region has 15 residues. The assay was immunoSEQ multiplex PCR, and TCRdb's table has in-frame clones only and misses some. The data show around 160,000 clones, roughly 76% seen once. This chain uses TRBV7-9 with TRBJ1-1; TRBD1 might be the D (5 bases). This receptor was taken from a human donor with acute or convalescent COVID-19. The donor label of this sample is uncertain. The sample was peripheral blood. The CDR3, as DNA: TGTGCCAGCAGCTTGCTTGGGTCCGGGGGGACTGAAGCTTTCTTT. Translating it yields CASSLLGSGGTEAFF.